This record concerns one T cell receptor (beta chain) sequence. Its antigen is as yet unknown. This record comes from a study of OX40 agonist ivuxolimab in advanced cancers. Measured with immunoSEQ multiplex PCR; TCRdb has only the in-frame clones, and not every one. The repertoire consists of 65,000 to 80,000 clones, with roughly nine tenths occurring once and the leading ten covering approximately 2.2%. V lost 2 bases and J 1 base, leaving 11 bases between the germline ends. The CDR3 totals 16 residues. Germline-derived CDR1 and CDR2 are SGHVS and FQNEAQ. Study-wide findings and caveats: At 0.1 to 3.0 mg/kg, CD4+ and CD8+ blood T cells expanded clonally by week 6.

This sequence was found in an adult with an advanced solid tumor such as melanoma, head and neck, liver or kidney cancer. The J gene is TRBJ1-4, the V gene TRBV7-8; possible D gene TRBD1, 5 bases. This specimen consisted of CD4+ or CD8+ T cells sorted from blood, obtained in a trial of the OX40 agonist ivuxolimab. The CDR3, as DNA: TGTGCCAGCAGCTTATGGGGACGAGGAACTAATGAAAAACTGTTTTTT. This gives the protein CASSLWGRGTNEKLFF. Supplemented by reference TRBV7-8 and TRBJ1-4, the full variable domain reads GAGVSQSPRYKVAKRGQDVALRCDPISGHVSLFWYQQALGQGPEFLTYFQNEAQLDKSGLPSDRFFAERPEGSVSTLKIQRTQQEDSAVYLCASSLWGRGTNEKLFFGSGTQLSVL.